Following are 20 T cell receptor beta chains from one sample sequenced in a study of T cell changes during pregnancy in multiple sclerosis. Generated by immunoSEQ multiplex PCR, the TCRdb table keeps only in-frame clones and is missing some. The data contain some 29,000 clones, 85% to 95% of them singletons. The source material was CD8+ T cells from peripheral blood mononuclear cells, sampled before pregnancy. All receptors derive from a female donor with multiple sclerosis, enrolled in a pregnancy study.

J is TRBJ2-3 and V is TRBV27, with 9 bases lining up with TRBD1. Trimming took 9 bases from V and 1 from J; bases not matched to a gene: 5. This CDR3 has 14 amino acids. Looked up from germline, CDR1 is MNHEY and CDR2 is SMNVEV (reference sequence). The CDR3 DNA reads as TGTGCCAGTGAGGGACAGGGACGCACAGATACGCAGTATTTT. Its protein product is CASEGQGRTDTQYF.

This chain uses TRBV28 with TRBJ2-6, with D possibly TRBD1 on 7 matching bases. CDR3 length: 18 amino acids. The germline CDR1 and CDR2 sequences are MDHEN and SYDVKM. V was clipped by 3 bases and J by 4 bases, with 19 bases between them. The CDR3 spells CASSFEGARGAGANVLTF. For the CDR3, the DNA is TGTGCCAGCAGTTTCGAGGGGGCCAGGGGGGCCGGGGCCAACGTCCTGACTTTC.

DNA for the CDR3: TGCGCCAGCAGCCAAGATTATTATCCGACAGGGACCTACAATGAGCAGTTCTTC. Translated: CASSQDYYPTGTYNEQFF. The rearrangement uses TRBV4-3 and TRBJ2-1, with 7 bases identical to TRBD1. CDR3 length: 18 amino acids. Unmatched junction bases numbered 10, after V lost 0 bases and J lost 2 bases. The germline gives CDR1 LGHNA, CDR2 YSLEER.

In its sample, this clone was seen once. This chain links TRBV5-4 with TRBJ2-1, with a possible D match to TRBD2 (5 bases). The CDR3 loop spans 15 amino acids. V lost 0 bases, J lost 0 bases, and 7 bases lay in between. CDR1 is SGHNT and CDR2 is YYREEE in the germline V gene (reference sequence). The CDR3 DNA reads TGTGCCAGCAGCTTGGCGGGGAGCTCCTACAATGAGCAGTTCTTC. This gives the protein CASSLAGSSYNEQFF.

V is TRBV5-5 and J is TRBJ2-1; 7 bases map to TRBD2. The CDR3 loop spans 15 amino acids. Germline V gene lookup returns CDR1 SGHKS and CDR2 YYEKEE (reference sequence). Losses at the gene ends were 2 bases for V and 0 bases for J; bases not matched to a gene: 2. This CDR3 is CASSFTGGSYNEQFF. CDR3 nucleotides: TGTGCCAGCAGCTTTACGGGGGGCTCCTACAATGAGCAGTTCTTC. Full variable domain (missing parts from reference TRBV5-5 and TRBJ2-1): DAGVTQSPTHLIKTRGQQVTLRCSPISGHKSVSWYQQVLGQGPQFIFQYYEKEERGRGNFPDRFSARQFPNYSSELNVNALLLGDSALYLCASSFTGGSYNEQFFGPGTRLTVL.

V gene TRBV27 combines with J gene TRBJ2-1; tentatively, D is TRBD2 (5 bases). Trimming shortened V by 5 bases and J by 0 bases, and 11 bases separated the two germline ends. CDR3 length equals 15 residues. Germline V CDR1 and CDR2: MNHEY, SMNVEV (reference sequence). The CDR3 spells CASSLAASSYNEQFF. As DNA, the CDR3 is TGTGCCAGCAGTCTAGCTGCTAGCTCCTACAATGAGCAGTTCTTC.

The chain combines TRBV11-2 with TRBJ2-7; a weak D match, TRBD2 (6 bases). The CDR3 length is 17 residues. V lost 0 bases and J lost 0, with 15 bases in between. The germline V gene encodes CDR1 SGHAT and CDR2 FQNNGV. CDR3 DNA sequence: TGTGCCAGCAGCTTAGATCCGAGCGGGCGCCCCTCCTACGAGCAGTACTTC. Its protein product is CASSLDPSGRPSYEQYF.

This rearrangement joins TRBV19 to TRBJ1-2; maybe TRBD1 (6 bases). Germline-derived CDR1 and CDR2 are LNHDA and SQIVND (reference sequence). Between the trimmed V and J ends, which lost 0 bases and 4 bases, there was a span of 15 bases. CDR3 length: 16 amino acids. This chain's CDR3 is CASSIDPQGMAYGYTF. The CDR3 DNA reads TGTGCCAGTAGTATAGACCCCCAGGGGATGGCCTATGGCTACACCTTC.

This rearrangement joins TRBV7-9 to TRBJ1-1; no definite D call. Germline V gene sequence: CDR1 SEHNR, CDR2 FQNEAQ (reference sequence). The CDR3 runs 13 residues. V lost 4 bases and J 1 base, leaving 7 bases between the germline ends. The CDR3 DNA reads as TGTGCCAGCAGCTCCCCAGGGAACACTGAAGCTTTCTTT. Its translation is CASSSPGNTEAFF.

On this clone: Other DNA sequences within the sample encode an identical CDR3. The chain carries TRBV6-4 and TRBJ2-1; TRBD2 agrees at 8 bases. Germline assignment: CDR1 MRHNA and CDR2 SNTAGT. CDR3 size: 15 residues. Losses at the gene ends were 0 bases for V and 4 bases for J; bases not matched to a gene: 2. CDR3 in DNA: TGTGCCAGCAGTGACTCAAGCGGGAGTTACAATGAGCAGTTCTTC. It codes for CASSDSSGSYNEQFF.

CDR3 DNA: TGCGCGGCCGGGACAGGGGACTACGAGCAGTACTTC. Amino acid sequence: CAAGTGDYEQYF. The V gene is TRBV4-1, the J gene TRBJ2-7; 10 bases fit TRBD1. This CDR3 is built from 12 residues. CDR1 is MGHRA and CDR2 is YSYEKL in the germline V gene.

The rearrangement uses TRBV28 and TRBJ1-5; 7 bases fit TRBD1. Germline CDR1 and CDR2: MDHEN and SYDVKM. The CDR3 covers 14 residues. This chain's CDR3 is CASTGDKSNQPQHF. DNA of the CDR3: TGTGCTTCAACAGGGGACAAGAGCAATCAGCCCCAGCATTTT.

The V call is TRBV6-4, the J call TRBJ2-1; 9 bases are a match to TRBD2. V shed 5 bases, J shed 0 bases, and the junction held 2 bases outside the gene matches. This CDR3 has 15 amino acids. Looked up from germline, CDR1 is MRHNA and CDR2 is SNTAGT. The CDR3 here is CASSFSGSSYNEQFF. DNA of the CDR3: TGTGCCAGCAGTTTTAGCGGGAGCTCCTACAATGAGCAGTTCTTC.

The CDR3 nucleotides read TGTGCCAGCAGCTTTGGAACTAGTCACTACGAGCAGTACTTC. Residues: CASSFGTSHYEQYF. V usage is TRBV11-2 and J usage is TRBJ2-7; D is perhaps TRBD2 (5 bases). The CDR3 totals 14 residues. The germline gives CDR1 SGHAT, CDR2 FQNNGV. V dropped 3 bases and J dropped 3 bases, with 12 bases sitting between them.

The chain uses TRBV28 and TRBJ2-3, with a weak D call TRBD2 (6 bases). The CDR3 covers 20 residues. Trimming removed 2 bases at V and 8 bases at J, with 32 bases between. Germline V lookup: CDR1 MDHEN, CDR2 SYDVKM. The CDR3 protein is CASSLRDVFIWDSGVLTQYF. CDR3 coding DNA: TGTGCCAGCAGTTTAAGGGACGTCTTTATCTGGGACTCGGGGGTTCTTACGCAGTATTTT.

This chain links TRBV9 with TRBJ2-5, with 7 bases identical to TRBD1. J lost 1 base, V lost 4 bases, and 4 bases had no gene match. CDR3 length: 14 amino acids. CDR1 is SGDLS and CDR2 is YYNGEE in the germline V gene. CDR3 amino acids: CASSPRQGQETQYF. In nucleotides, the CDR3 is TGTGCCAGCAGCCCCCGACAGGGCCAAGAGACCCAGTACTTC.

The chain couples TRBV13 to TRBJ2-1; 8 positions agree with TRBD1. There are 15 residues in the CDR3. CDR1 and CDR2 from the germline V gene are PRHDT and FYEKMQ (reference sequence). V lost 4 bases to trimming and J lost 2 bases; unmatched junction nucleotides: 4. The CDR3 sequence is CASSYGQGTYNEQFF. For the CDR3, the DNA is TGTGCCAGCAGCTACGGACAGGGAACCTACAATGAGCAGTTCTTC.

The chain couples TRBV4-3 to TRBJ1-3; D is unresolved. The V end was cut by 0 bases, the J end by 2 bases, with 11 bases between. This CDR3 comprises 16 residues. Germline CDR1 is LGHNA and CDR2 is YSLEER. The CDR3 sequence is CASSQDREETGNTIYF. CDR3 DNA sequence: TGCGCCAGCAGCCAAGATAGAGAAGAAACTGGAAACACCATATATTTT.

The V gene is TRBV11-2, the J gene TRBJ2-2; TRBD2 matches at 11 bases. Unmatched junction bases numbered 16, after V lost 5 bases and J lost 5 bases. The CDR3 is made up of 19 amino acids. Germline loops: CDR1 SGHAT, CDR2 FQNNGV. The CDR3 DNA follows: TGTGCCAGCAGCCCTTTCAAATTAGCGGGAGGGCCAAATACCGGGGAGCTGTTTTTT. Its protein product is CASSPFKLAGGPNTGELFF.

The rearrangement joins TRBV7-9 to TRBJ2-7; D ambiguous. CDR1 is SEHNR and CDR2 is FQNEAQ in the germline V gene (reference sequence). The CDR3 spans 14 residues. V lost 5 bases and J 3 bases, leaving 14 bases between the germline ends. The CDR3, as DNA: TGTGCCAGCAGCCTTAACAATAAGTTCTACGAGCAGTACTTC. Its translation is CASSLNNKFYEQYF.